This T cell receptor (beta chain) stems from a study of T cells in Graves' hyperthyroidism and ophthalmopathy. Study-level information: Peripheral blood sampling occurred at initial diagnosis, before any treatment.

A lack of ophthalmopathy progression within 18 months defined stable Graves' hyperthyroidism. Among the patients, aged 18 to 65, hyperthyroidism was newly diagnosed and had lasted under 2 months. Researchers amplified the TCR beta CDR3 regions from RNA transcripts. First-round RT-PCR with HTBI primers amplified the TCR CDR3 region. A single record per CDR3 protein comes from TCRdb applying MiXCR to the multiplex PCR reads. The table lists about 700,000 distinct CDR3 sequences, roughly 15% of them singletons, with roughly a tenth in the top ten. At least ten counts were recorded for this clonotype. Its target is unknown. Study results and caveats: Among thyroid clonotypes expanded above 0.001, most also appeared in blood.

Input material: blood. This sequence originates from a woman aged 18-29 years with Graves' hyperthyroidism.

Written as DNA, the CDR3 is TGTGCCAGCAAATCACGGACAGGGCCAGGCAGAGAGACCCAGTACTTC. Its translation is CASKSRTGPGRETQYF. This chain links TRBV2 with TRBJ2-5, with TRBD1 identical over 8 bases. Germline CDR1 SNHLY, CDR2 FYNNEI. With V trimmed by 7 bases and J by 4 bases, 14 bases remained unmatched. The CDR3 runs to 16 residues.